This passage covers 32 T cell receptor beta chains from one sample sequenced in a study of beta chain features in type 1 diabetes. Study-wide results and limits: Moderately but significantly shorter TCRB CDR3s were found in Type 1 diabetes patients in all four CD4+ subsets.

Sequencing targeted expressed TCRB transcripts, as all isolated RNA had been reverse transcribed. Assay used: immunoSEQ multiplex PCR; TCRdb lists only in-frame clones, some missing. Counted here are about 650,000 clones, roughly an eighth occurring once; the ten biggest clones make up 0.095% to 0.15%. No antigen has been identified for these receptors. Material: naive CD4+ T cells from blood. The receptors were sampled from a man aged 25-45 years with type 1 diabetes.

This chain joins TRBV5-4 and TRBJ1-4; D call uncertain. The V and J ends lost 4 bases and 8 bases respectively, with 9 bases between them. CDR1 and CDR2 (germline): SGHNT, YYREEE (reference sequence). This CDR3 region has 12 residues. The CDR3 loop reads CASSRGGEKLFF. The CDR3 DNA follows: TGTGCCAGCAGCCGGGGAGGGGAAAAACTGTTTTTT.

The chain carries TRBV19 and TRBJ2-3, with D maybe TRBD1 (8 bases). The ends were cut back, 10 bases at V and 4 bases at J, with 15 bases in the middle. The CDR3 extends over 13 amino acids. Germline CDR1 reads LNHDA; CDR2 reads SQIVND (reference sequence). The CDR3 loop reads CATGQGGADTQYF. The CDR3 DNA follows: TGTGCCACTGGACAGGGAGGGGCAGATACGCAGTATTTT.

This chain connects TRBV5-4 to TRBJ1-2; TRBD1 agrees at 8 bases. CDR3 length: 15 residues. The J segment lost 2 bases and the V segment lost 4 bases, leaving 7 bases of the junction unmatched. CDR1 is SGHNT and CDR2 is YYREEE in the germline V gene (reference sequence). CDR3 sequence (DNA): TGTGCCAGCAGCGCGCGCGACAGGGGAAACTATGGCTACACCTTC. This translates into CASSARDRGNYGYTF.

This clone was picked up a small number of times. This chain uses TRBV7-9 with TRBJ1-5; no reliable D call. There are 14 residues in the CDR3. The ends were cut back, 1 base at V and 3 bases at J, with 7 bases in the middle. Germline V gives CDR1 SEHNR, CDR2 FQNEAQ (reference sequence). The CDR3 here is CASSLEGNNQPQHF. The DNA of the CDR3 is TGTGCCAGCAGCTTAGAGGGAAACAATCAGCCCCAGCATTTT.

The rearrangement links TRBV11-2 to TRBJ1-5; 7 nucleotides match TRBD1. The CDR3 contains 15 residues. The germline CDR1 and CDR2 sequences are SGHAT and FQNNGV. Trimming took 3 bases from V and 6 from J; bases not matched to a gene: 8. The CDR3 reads CASSFQGGAGQPQHF. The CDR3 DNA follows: TGTGCCAGCAGCTTCCAAGGGGGCGCAGGTCAGCCCCAGCATTTT. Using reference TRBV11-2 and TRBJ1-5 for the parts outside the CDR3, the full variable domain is EAGVAQSPRYKIIEKRQSVAFWCNPISGHATLYWYQQILGQGPKLLIQFQNNGVVDDSQLPKDRFSAERLKGVDSTLKIQPAKLEDSAVYLCASSFQGGAGQPQHFGDGTRLSIL.

CDR3 amino acids: CASSEGPSTDTQYF. CDR3 DNA sequence: TGCGCCAGCAGTGAGGGGCCTAGCACAGATACGCAGTATTTT. The V and J genes are TRBV10-1 and TRBJ2-3, with D uncertain. V lost 2 bases and J 0 bases, leaving 6 bases between the germline ends. Germline V gives CDR1 WNHNN, CDR2 SYGVQD (reference sequence). The CDR3 has 14 residues.

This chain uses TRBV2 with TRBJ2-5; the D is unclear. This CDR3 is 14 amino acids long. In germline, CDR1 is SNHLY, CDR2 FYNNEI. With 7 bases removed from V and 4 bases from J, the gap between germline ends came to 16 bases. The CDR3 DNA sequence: TGTGCCAGCACTCGTTGGGGTGGGCGAGAGACCCAGTACTTC. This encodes CASTRWGGRETQYF.

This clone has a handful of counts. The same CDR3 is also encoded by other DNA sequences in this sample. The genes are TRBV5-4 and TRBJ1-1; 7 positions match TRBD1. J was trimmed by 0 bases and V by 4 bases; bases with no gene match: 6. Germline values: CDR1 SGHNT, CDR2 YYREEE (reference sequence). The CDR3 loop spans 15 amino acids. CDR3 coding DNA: TGTGCCAGCAGCCTCCCGGGACAGATGAACACTGAAGCTTTCTTT. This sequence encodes CASSLPGQMNTEAFF.

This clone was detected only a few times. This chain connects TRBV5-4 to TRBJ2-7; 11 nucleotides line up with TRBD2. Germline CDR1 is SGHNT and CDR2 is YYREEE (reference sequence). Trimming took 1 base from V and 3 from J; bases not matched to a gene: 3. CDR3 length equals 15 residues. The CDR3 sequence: CASSLSSGGNYEQYF. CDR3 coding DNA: TGTGCCAGCAGCTTGTCTAGCGGGGGGAACTACGAGCAGTACTTC.

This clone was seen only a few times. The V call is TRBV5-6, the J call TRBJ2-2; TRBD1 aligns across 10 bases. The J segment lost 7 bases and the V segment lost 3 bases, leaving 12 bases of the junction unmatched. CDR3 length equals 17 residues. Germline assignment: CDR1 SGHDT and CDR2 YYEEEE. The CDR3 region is CASSSAGTGEFVGELFF. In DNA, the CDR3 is TGTGCCAGCAGCTCCGCCGGGACAGGGGAATTTGTCGGGGAGCTGTTTTTT.

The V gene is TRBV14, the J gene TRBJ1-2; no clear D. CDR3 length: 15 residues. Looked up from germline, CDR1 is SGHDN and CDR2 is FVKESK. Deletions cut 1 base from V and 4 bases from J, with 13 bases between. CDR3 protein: CASSQGRERAYGYTF. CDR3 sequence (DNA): TGTGCCAGCAGCCAAGGGAGGGAGAGAGCCTATGGCTACACCTTC.

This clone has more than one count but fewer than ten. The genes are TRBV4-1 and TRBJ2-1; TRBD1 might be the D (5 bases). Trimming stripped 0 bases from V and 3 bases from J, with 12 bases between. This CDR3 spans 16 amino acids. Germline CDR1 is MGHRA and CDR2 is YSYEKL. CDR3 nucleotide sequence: TGCGCCAGCAGCCAAGATCTGGCAGGGTTCTACAATGAGCAGTTCTTC. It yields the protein CASSQDLAGFYNEQFF.

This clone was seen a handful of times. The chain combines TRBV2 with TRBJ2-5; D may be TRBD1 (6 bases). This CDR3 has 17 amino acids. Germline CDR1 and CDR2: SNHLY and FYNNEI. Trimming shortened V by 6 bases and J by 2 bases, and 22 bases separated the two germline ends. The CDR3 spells CASRDDRNSFGQETQYF. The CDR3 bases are TGTGCCAGCAGGGATGACAGGAACTCCTTTGGGCAAGAGACCCAGTACTTC.

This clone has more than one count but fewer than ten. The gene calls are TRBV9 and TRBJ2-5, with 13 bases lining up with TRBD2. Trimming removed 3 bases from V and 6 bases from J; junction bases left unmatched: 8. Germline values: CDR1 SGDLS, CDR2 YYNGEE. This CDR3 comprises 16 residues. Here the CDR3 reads CASSDGLGLAGQTQYF. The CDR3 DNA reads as TGTGCCAGCAGCGATGGACTGGGACTAGCGGGACAGACCCAGTACTTC.

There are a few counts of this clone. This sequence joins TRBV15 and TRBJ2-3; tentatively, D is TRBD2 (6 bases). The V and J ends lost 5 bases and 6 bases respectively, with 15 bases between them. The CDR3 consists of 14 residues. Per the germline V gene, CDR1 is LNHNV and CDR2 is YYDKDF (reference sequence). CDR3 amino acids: CATSVRGRPDTQYF. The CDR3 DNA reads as TGTGCCACCAGCGTCCGGGGGAGGCCTGATACGCAGTATTTT.

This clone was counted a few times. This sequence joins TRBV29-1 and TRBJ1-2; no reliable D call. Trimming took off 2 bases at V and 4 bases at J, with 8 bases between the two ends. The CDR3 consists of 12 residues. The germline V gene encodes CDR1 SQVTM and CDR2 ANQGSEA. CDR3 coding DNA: TGCAGCGTTGAACCGGGGATCTATGGCTACACCTTC. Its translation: CSVEPGIYGYTF.

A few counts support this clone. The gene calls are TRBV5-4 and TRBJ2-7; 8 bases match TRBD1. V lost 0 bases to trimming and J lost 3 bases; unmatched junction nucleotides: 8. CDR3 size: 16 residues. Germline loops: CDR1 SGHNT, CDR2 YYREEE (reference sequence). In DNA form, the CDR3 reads TGTGCCAGCAGCTTGGGGACAGGGCAGGGGAGCTACGAGCAGTACTTC. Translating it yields CASSLGTGQGSYEQYF.

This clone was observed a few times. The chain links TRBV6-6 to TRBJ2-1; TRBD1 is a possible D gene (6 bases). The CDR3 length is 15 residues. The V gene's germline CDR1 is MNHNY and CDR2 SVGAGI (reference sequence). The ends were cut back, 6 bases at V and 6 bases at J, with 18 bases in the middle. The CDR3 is CASSRGTLGSNEQFF. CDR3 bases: TGTGCCAGCAGCCGAGGGACATTAGGCAGCAATGAGCAGTTCTTC.

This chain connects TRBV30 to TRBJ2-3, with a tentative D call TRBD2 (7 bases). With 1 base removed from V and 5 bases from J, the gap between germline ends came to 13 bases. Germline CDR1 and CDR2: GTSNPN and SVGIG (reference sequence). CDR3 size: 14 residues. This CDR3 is CAWSGGGAKDTQYF. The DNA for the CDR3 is TGTGCCTGGAGTGGAGGGGGGGCCAAAGATACGCAGTATTTT.

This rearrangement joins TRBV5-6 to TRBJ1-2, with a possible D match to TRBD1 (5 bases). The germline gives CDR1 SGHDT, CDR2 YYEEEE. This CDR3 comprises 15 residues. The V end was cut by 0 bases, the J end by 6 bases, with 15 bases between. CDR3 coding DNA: TGTGCCAGCAGCTTGGCCGCAGGGATGGGCCATGGCTACACCTTC. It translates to CASSLAAGMGHGYTF.

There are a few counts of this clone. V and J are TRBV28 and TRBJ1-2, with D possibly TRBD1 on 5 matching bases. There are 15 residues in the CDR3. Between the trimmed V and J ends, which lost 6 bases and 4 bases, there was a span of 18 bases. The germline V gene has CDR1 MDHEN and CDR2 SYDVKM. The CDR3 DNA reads TGTGCCAGCAGGACCGGGGGGGAAGGGAGCTATGGCTACACCTTC. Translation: CASRTGGEGSYGYTF.

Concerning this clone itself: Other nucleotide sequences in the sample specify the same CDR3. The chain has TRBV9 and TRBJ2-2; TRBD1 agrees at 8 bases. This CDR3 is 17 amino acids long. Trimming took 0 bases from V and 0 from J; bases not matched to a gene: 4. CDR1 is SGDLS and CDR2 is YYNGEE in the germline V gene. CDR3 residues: CASSVATGAANTGELFF. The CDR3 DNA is TGTGCCAGCAGCGTAGCGACAGGGGCCGCGAACACCGGGGAGCTGTTTTTT.

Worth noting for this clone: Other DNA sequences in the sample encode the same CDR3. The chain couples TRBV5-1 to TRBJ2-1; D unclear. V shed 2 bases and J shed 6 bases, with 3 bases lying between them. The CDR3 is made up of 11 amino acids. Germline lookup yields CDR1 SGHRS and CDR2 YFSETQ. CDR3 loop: CASSLTNEQFF. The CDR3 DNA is TGCGCCAGCAGCTTAACCAATGAGCAGTTCTTC.

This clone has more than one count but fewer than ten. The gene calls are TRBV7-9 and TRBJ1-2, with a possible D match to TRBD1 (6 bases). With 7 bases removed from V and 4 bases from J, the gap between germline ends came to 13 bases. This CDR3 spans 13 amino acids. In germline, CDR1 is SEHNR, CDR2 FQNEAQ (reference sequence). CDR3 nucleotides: TGTGCCAGCACCCAAGGGGGGGGCTATGGCTACACCTTC. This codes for CASTQGGGYGYTF.

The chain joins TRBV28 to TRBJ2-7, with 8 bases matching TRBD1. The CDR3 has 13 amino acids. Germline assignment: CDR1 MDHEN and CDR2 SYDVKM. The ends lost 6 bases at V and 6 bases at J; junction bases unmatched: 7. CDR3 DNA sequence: TGTGCCAGCAGACCGGACAGGGCCCGCGAGCAGTACTTC. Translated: CASRPDRAREQYF.

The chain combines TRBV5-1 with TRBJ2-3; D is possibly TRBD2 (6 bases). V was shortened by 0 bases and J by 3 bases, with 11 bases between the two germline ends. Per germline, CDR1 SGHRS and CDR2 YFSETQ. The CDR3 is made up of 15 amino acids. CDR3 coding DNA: TGCGCCAGCAGCTTGGCCCCAGGGACTACAGATACGCAGTATTTT. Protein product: CASSLAPGTTDTQYF.

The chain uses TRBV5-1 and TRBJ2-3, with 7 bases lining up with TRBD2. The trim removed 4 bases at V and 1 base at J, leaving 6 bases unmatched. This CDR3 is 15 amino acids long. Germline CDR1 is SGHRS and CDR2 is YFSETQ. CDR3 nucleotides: TGCGCCAGCAGCGGTAGCGGGTTTGGCACAGATACGCAGTATTTT. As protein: CASSGSGFGTDTQYF.

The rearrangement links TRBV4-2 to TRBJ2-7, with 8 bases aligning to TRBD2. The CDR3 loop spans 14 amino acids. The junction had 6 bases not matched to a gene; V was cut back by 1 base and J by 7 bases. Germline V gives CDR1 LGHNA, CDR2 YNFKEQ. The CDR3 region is CASSQGLAPGEQYF. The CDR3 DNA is TGTGCCAGCAGCCAAGGACTAGCGCCCGGGGAGCAGTACTTC.

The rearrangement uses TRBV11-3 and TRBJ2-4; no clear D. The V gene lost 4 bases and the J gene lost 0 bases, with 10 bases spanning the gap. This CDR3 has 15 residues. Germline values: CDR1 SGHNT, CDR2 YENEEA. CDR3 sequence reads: CASSSPVLAKNIQYF. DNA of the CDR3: TGTGCCAGCAGCTCCCCCGTTCTAGCCAAAAACATTCAGTACTTC.

Written as DNA, the CDR3 is TGTGCCATCAGCCAAACCTCGTGGAAGAACACTGAAGCTTTCTTT. This sequence encodes CAISQTSWKNTEAFF. The V and J genes are TRBV10-3 and TRBJ1-1, with unresolved D. The V and J ends lost 6 bases and 1 base respectively, with 15 bases between them. Germline V CDR1 and CDR2: ENHRY, SYGVKD. The CDR3 contains 15 residues.

CDR3 sequence reads: CAISDPGGATDEQYF. CDR3 in DNA: TGTGCCATCAGTGACCCCGGGGGGGCAACGGACGAGCAGTACTTC. The J gene is TRBJ2-7, the V gene TRBV10-3; 8 bases line up with TRBD2. The germline V gene has CDR1 ENHRY and CDR2 SYGVKD. V trimming: 3 bases; J trimming: 5 bases; junction bases outside the gene matches: 9. This CDR3 comprises 15 residues.

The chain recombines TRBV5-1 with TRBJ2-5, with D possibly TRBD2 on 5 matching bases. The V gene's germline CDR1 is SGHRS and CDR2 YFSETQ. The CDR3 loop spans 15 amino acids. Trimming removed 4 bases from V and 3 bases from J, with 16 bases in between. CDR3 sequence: CASSRTAYGEETQYF. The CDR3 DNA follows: TGCGCCAGCAGCCGAACCGCCTACGGGGAAGAGACCCAGTACTTC.